Following are 11 T cell receptor beta chains from one sample sequenced in a study of T cells in Graves' hyperthyroidism and ophthalmopathy. RNA transcripts gave rise to amplified TCR beta CDR3 regions. First-round RT-PCR targeting the TCR CDR3 was performed with the HTBI primer set. One entry per CDR3 protein results from TCRdb running MiXCR on the multiplex PCR reads. The table records hundreds of thousands of distinct CDR3 sequences, roughly 15% of them present only once. The sample comprised blood. The origin of the receptors is a woman younger than 45 with Graves' hyperthyroidism.

The chain employs TRBV4-2 and TRBJ2-3; 11 bases agree with TRBD1. Germline lookup yields CDR1 LGHNA and CDR2 YNFKEQ. The CDR3 has 19 residues. Trimming at V came to 0 bases and at J to 1 base, leaving 9 bases not matched to a gene. The CDR3 reads CASSQDRGGQGAGTDTQYF. The CDR3 coding sequence is TGTGCCAGCAGCCAAGATCGCGGTGGACAGGGGGCTGGCACAGATACGCAGTATTTT.

Ten or more counts support this clonotype. The chain is built from TRBV6-1 and TRBJ2-7, with D maybe TRBD2 (6 bases). V was trimmed by 5 bases and J by 6 bases, leaving 14 bases between them. The CDR3 runs 13 residues. Germline V gene lookup returns CDR1 MNHNS and CDR2 SASEGT. The CDR3 bases are TGTGCCAGCAGTTACCGCGGGGCTGGCGAGCAGTACTTC. It translates to CASSYRGAGEQYF.

There are many counts of this clonotype. V gene TRBV18 combines with J gene TRBJ2-1, with 14 bases lining up with TRBD2. Germline assignment: CDR1 KGHSH and CDR2 LQKENI. With 5 bases clipped from V and 6 bases from J, the junction kept 6 bases outside the gene matches. This CDR3 comprises 16 residues. For the CDR3, the DNA is TGTGCCAGCTCAATATCGGGACTAGCGGGAGCCAATGAGCAGTTCTTC. It is translated as CASSISGLAGANEQFF.

This sequence joins TRBV3-1 and TRBJ1-3; tentative D call: TRBD1 (6 bases). The V gene's germline CDR1 is LGHDT and CDR2 YNNKEL (reference sequence). This CDR3 comprises 16 residues. V shed 1 base and J shed 1 base, with 11 bases lying between them. CDR3 DNA: TGTGCCAGCAGCCAAGGGGGGGGGACATCTGGAAACACCATATATTTT. Its protein product is CASSQGGGTSGNTIYF.

This clonotype was observed a handful of times. The rearrangement joins TRBV19 to TRBJ1-5; D uncertain. This CDR3 spans 14 amino acids. The V gene lost 9 bases and the J gene lost 7 bases, with 19 bases spanning the gap. Germline V gives CDR1 LNHDA, CDR2 SQIVND (reference sequence). The CDR3 spells CARLLREGEQPQHF. DNA for the CDR3: TGTGCCAGACTCCTAAGGGAAGGCGAACAGCCCCAGCATTTT.

The genes are TRBV7-2 and TRBJ2-3; D ambiguous. Trimming pared 5 bases from V and 7 bases from J, leaving 13 bases between. The CDR3 loop spans 13 amino acids. Germline V gene sequence: CDR1 SGHTA, CDR2 FQGNSA. The CDR3 DNA reads as TGTGCCAGCAGCACCTCTTCACTTAATACGCAGTATTTT. Translating gives CASSTSSLNTQYF.

The table lists this clonotype with many counts. The chain joins TRBV2 to TRBJ2-3; TRBD2 aligns across 7 bases. There are 15 residues in the CDR3. Germline V CDR1 and CDR2: SNHLY, FYNNEI. The junction had 10 bases not matched to a gene; V was cut back by 7 bases and J by 3 bases. The CDR3 sequence: CASNKAGRGTDTQYF. CDR3 nucleotides: TGTGCCAGCAATAAAGCGGGAAGAGGGACAGATACGCAGTATTTT.

The chain couples TRBV20-1 to TRBJ1-3; D unclear. Germline V gene sequence: CDR1 DFQATT, CDR2 SNEGSKA (reference sequence). The CDR3 loop spans 15 amino acids. Between the trimmed V and J ends, which lost 4 bases and 0 bases, there was a span of 13 bases. Here the CDR3 DNA reads TGCAGTGCTACCGACGGTTCGAGCTCTGGAAACACCATATATTTT. Protein product: CSATDGSSSGNTIYF.

The CDR3 loop is CASSLGLKSVPDTQYF. The CDR3 DNA reads as TGTGCCAGCAGTCTGGGACTAAAGAGTGTTCCAGATACGCAGTATTTT. The chain links TRBV28 to TRBJ2-3; 7 bases agree with TRBD2. Trimming at V came to 5 bases and at J to 4 bases, leaving 12 bases not matched to a gene. Germline CDR1 reads MDHEN; CDR2 reads SYDVKM. The CDR3 runs to 16 residues. The full variable domain, in which reference TRBV28 and TRBJ2-3 provide the parts outside the CDR3, is DVKVTQSSRYLVKRTGEKVFLECVQDMDHENMFWYRQDPGLGLRLIYFSYDVKMKEKGDIPEGYSVSREKKERFSLILESASTNQTSMYLCASSLGLKSVPDTQYFGPGTRLTVL.

This clonotype showed up many times. The genes are TRBV27 and TRBJ2-1; weak D call: TRBD1 (6 bases). The V gene's germline CDR1 is MNHEY and CDR2 SMNVEV (reference sequence). Trimming removed 5 bases at V and 10 bases at J, with 9 bases between. This CDR3 is built from 11 residues. The chain's CDR3 is CASSGRGEQFF. The CDR3 nucleotides are TGTGCCAGCAGTGGAAGGGGGGAGCAGTTCTTC.

This clonotype has a count of ten or more. It may be a read error: a sequence one base away is much more abundant. The rearrangement uses TRBV7-4 and TRBJ2-1; 8 bases map to TRBD1. Losses at the gene ends were 2 bases for V and 5 bases for J; bases not matched to a gene: 2. CDR3 size: 14 residues. Germline V gives CDR1 SGHVT, CDR2 SQSDAQ. Written as DNA, the CDR3 is TGTGCCAGCAGCTTAAGGACAGGGCACAATGAGCAGTTCTTC. Protein product: CASSLRTGHNEQFF.